The 14 T cell receptor beta chains presented below share a single source sample, sequenced in a study of blood T cell repertoires in COVID-19. Profiling relied on immunoSEQ multiplex PCR, and the TCRdb table lists in-frame clones only, not all of them. The data contain roughly 93,000 clones, around 85% of them singletons. The specimen was peripheral blood. These receptors were collected from a woman of 80 years or more with acute or convalescent COVID-19.

The rearrangement links TRBV7-3 to TRBJ2-5, with 15 bases lining up with TRBD2. Per the germline V gene, CDR1 is SGHTA and CDR2 is FQGTGA. CDR3 length equals 16 residues. The ends lost 6 bases at V and 5 bases at J; junction bases unmatched: 7. CDR3 amino acids: CASSPGLAGGLETQYF. CDR3 DNA: TGTGCCAGCAGTCCTGGACTAGCGGGGGGGCTGGAGACCCAGTACTTC.

This clone is a singleton in its sample. CDR3 residues: CASSLFVTGAYGYTF. DNA of the CDR3: TGTGCCAGCAGTTTATTCGTGACAGGGGCCTATGGCTACACCTTC. The chain uses TRBV28 and TRBJ1-2, with TRBD1 matching 8 bases. This CDR3 spans 15 amino acids. V gave up 1 base and J gave up 4 bases; unmatched junction bases: 5. Germline V CDR1 and CDR2: MDHEN, SYDVKM.

The chain joins TRBV7-2 to TRBJ2-3; D remains ambiguous. The CDR3 runs to 14 residues. Between the trimmed V and J ends, which lost 5 bases and 3 bases, there was a span of 12 bases. The germline V gene encodes CDR1 SGHTA and CDR2 FQGNSA. CDR3: CASSPTAKTDTQYF. The CDR3 DNA sequence: TGTGCCAGCAGCCCAACAGCAAAAACAGATACGCAGTATTTT.

This chain uses TRBV20-1 with TRBJ2-5; 7 bases are a match to TRBD1. The CDR3 runs to 16 residues. The germline CDR1 and CDR2 sequences are DFQATT and SNEGSKA (reference sequence). The trim removed 3 bases at V and 1 base at J, leaving 11 bases unmatched. In DNA form, the CDR3 reads TGCAGTGCTAGTACAGGGGTGAGGTGGTCCCAAGAGACCCAGTACTTC. It is translated as CSASTGVRWSQETQYF.

Here the CDR3 DNA reads TGTGCCAGCAGCGTCCCGGGACTCACTTTTAATGAGCAGTTCTTC. Translation gives CASSVPGLTFNEQFF. The rearrangement uses TRBV7-2 and TRBJ2-1; tentative D call: TRBD2 (6 bases). The V gene lost 5 bases and the J gene lost 7 bases, with 18 bases spanning the gap. The CDR3 loop spans 15 amino acids. The V gene's germline CDR1 is SGHTA and CDR2 FQGNSA.

The chain combines TRBV28 with TRBJ1-3; D unclear. V dropped 5 bases and J dropped 4 bases, with 15 bases sitting between them. The CDR3 contains 15 residues. In germline, CDR1 is MDHEN, CDR2 SYDVKM. The CDR3 DNA reads as TGTGCCAGCAGTCCGGGTCTTGCGCGGGGAAACACCATATATTTT. It specifies CASSPGLARGNTIYF. The variable domain in full, with the rest retrieved from reference TRBV28 and TRBJ1-3, is DVKVTQSSRYLVKRTGEKVFLECVQDMDHENMFWYRQDPGLGLRLIYFSYDVKMKEKGDIPEGYSVSREKKERFSLILESASTNQTSMYLCASSPGLARGNTIYFGEGSWLTVV.

The gene calls are TRBV12-3 or TRBV12-4 and TRBJ1-5; no reliable D call. V shed 6 bases and J shed 4 bases, with 7 bases lying between them. This CDR3 spans 12 amino acids. The DNA for the CDR3 is TGTGCCAGCAGATCCACAAATCAGCCCCAGCATTTT. Amino acids: CASRSTNQPQHF.

This chain uses TRBV18 with TRBJ1-2; TRBD1 matches 7 bases. Per germline, CDR1 KGHSH and CDR2 LQKENI. The CDR3 has 14 amino acids. The V and J ends lost 3 bases and 7 bases, in that order; junction bases with no gene match: 8. CDR3 sequence reads: CASSPLRGGIGYTF. The CDR3 DNA sequence: TGTGCCAGCTCACCCTTGCGAGGGGGCATTGGCTACACCTTC.

Worth noting for this clone: In the same sample, other DNA sequences code for this CDR3. V is TRBV6-5 and J is TRBJ1-5, with D unresolved. V was clipped by 6 bases and J by 6 bases, with 15 bases between them. Germline V gene data show CDR1 as MNHEY and CDR2 as SVGAGI. The CDR3 has 14 amino acids. CDR3 amino acids: CASRTIQGGQPQHF. In nucleotides, the CDR3 is TGTGCCAGCAGAACAATCCAAGGAGGTCAGCCCCAGCATTTT.

This rearrangement joins TRBV7-8 to TRBJ1-2, with 8 bases that match TRBD1. Germline V gene data show CDR1 as SGHVS and CDR2 as FQNEAQ. CDR3 length: 14 residues. Unmatched junction bases numbered 6, after V lost 5 bases and J lost 4 bases. The CDR3 DNA sequence: TGTGCCAGCAGCACGGACAGGGTCCCCTATGGCTACACCTTC. This sequence encodes CASSTDRVPYGYTF.

This chain joins TRBV5-5 and TRBJ1-5; 10 bases align to TRBD1. The CDR3 is 17 residues long. Looked up from germline, CDR1 is SGHKS and CDR2 is YYEKEE (reference sequence). V was clipped by 4 bases and J by 6 bases; unmatched bases: 13. CDR3 DNA: TGTGCCAGCAGCCCCGGGACAGGGGTGTCTGTTGTTCAGCCCCAGCATTTT. Its protein product is CASSPGTGVSVVQPQHF. Full variable domain (outside the CDR3, taken from reference TRBV5-5 and TRBJ1-5): DAGVTQSPTHLIKTRGQQVTLRCSPISGHKSVSWYQQVLGQGPQFIFQYYEKEERGRGNFPDRFSARQFPNYSSELNVNALLLGDSALYLCASSPGTGVSVVQPQHFGDGTRLSIL.

The CDR3 is CASSPTRTGANEKLFF. CDR3 sequence (DNA): TGCGCCAGCAGCCCGACTCGGACAGGGGCAAATGAAAAACTGTTTTTT. The rearrangement joins TRBV4-3 to TRBJ1-4; TRBD1 matches 9 bases. Per germline, CDR1 LGHNA and CDR2 YSLEER. The CDR3 covers 16 residues. V trimming: 4 bases; J trimming: 5 bases; junction bases outside the gene matches: 8.

The genes are TRBV5-1 and TRBJ1-5; D uncertain. This CDR3 region has 13 residues. Trimming cost V 1 base and J 5 bases, with 7 bases left between them. The germline V gene encodes CDR1 SGHRS and CDR2 YFSETQ. The chain's CDR3 is CASSLFPDQPQHF. In nucleotides, the CDR3 is TGCGCCAGCAGCTTGTTTCCGGATCAGCCCCAGCATTTT.

The chain is built from TRBV28 and TRBJ1-6; D might be TRBD1 (5 bases). Germline V CDR1 and CDR2: MDHEN, SYDVKM. The CDR3 totals 14 residues. The V end was cut by 1 base, the J end by 10 bases, with 11 bases between. This chain's CDR3 is CASSLSSGGSPLHF. In nucleotides, the CDR3 is TGTGCCAGCAGTTTATCATCGGGGGGATCACCCCTCCACTTT.